Reported below is one T cell receptor (beta chain). The data were taken from a study of control samples from healthy donors and cancer patients. Generated by immunoSEQ multiplex PCR, the TCRdb table keeps only in-frame clones and is missing some. The table shows approximately 46,000 clones, with approximately 94% occurring only once. This receptor was obtained from a man aged 30 to 39 with colorectal cancer. Sequencing was carried out using PBMCs.

CDR3 region: CASSNSRDSSTNEQFF. In DNA, the CDR3 is TGTGCCAGTAGTAACTCCCGGGACAGTTCAACCAATGAGCAGTTCTTC. This chain connects TRBV19 to TRBJ2-1, with 7 bases matching TRBD1. The CDR3 is 16 residues long. Germline V gene lookup returns CDR1 LNHDA and CDR2 SQIVND (reference sequence). V lost 4 bases, J lost 6 bases, and 12 bases stayed unmatched.